Presented here are 7 T cell receptor beta chains from one specimen sequenced in a study of T-cell memory formation after mild COVID-19. TCRdb reprocessed the 5' RACE reads via MiXCR and lists one record per CDR3 protein. The sample contains 530,000 or so distinct CDR3 sequences, approximately 15% of which appear only once. Sample: PBMCs or a T cell subset sorted from them (not recorded which). The origin of the receptors is an adult woman who had mild COVID-19 (a few samples of this study predate the infection). Cell type and time point are not known.

V usage is TRBV24-1 and J usage is TRBJ1-5; perhaps TRBD1 as D (5 bases). The V and J ends lost 9 bases and 3 bases respectively, with 11 bases between them. This CDR3 is 13 amino acids long. The germline V gene encodes CDR1 KGHDR and CDR2 SFDVKD. The CDR3 nucleotides read TGTGCCACCGGGGGGAGGACCAATCAGCCCCAGCATTTT. Translation gives CATGGRTNQPQHF.

This clonotype came up a few times. This chain links TRBV3-1 with TRBJ2-3, with D perhaps matching TRBD1 (5 bases). The V gene's germline CDR1 is LGHDT and CDR2 YNNKEL (reference sequence). Deletions cut 8 bases from V and 0 bases from J, with 24 bases between. The CDR3 has 18 amino acids. CDR3 bases: TGTGCCAGCTCCCGCTTTGGTAGGGGAAAATCAAGCACAGATACGCAGTATTTT. This sequence encodes CASSRFGRGKSSTDTQYF.

This clonotype showed up many times. The chain is built from TRBV7-2 and TRBJ2-7; 11 bases are shared with TRBD1. With 5 bases clipped from V and 3 bases from J, the junction kept 3 bases outside the gene matches. CDR3 length equals 14 residues. Germline CDR1 SGHTA, CDR2 FQGNSA. DNA of the CDR3: TGTGCCAGCAGCAGGGACAGGGGGGTCTACGAGCAGTACTTC. It codes for CASSRDRGVYEQYF.

This rearrangement joins TRBV11-2 to TRBJ2-2; 8 bases map to TRBD2. Germline V gene lookup returns CDR1 SGHAT and CDR2 FQNNGV. The CDR3 length is 15 residues. V gave up 5 bases and J gave up 8 bases; unmatched junction bases: 10. CDR3: CASSGLAYKAGELFF. The CDR3 coding sequence is TGTGCCAGCAGCGGACTAGCTTATAAGGCAGGGGAGCTGTTTTTT.

This chain joins TRBV24-1 and TRBJ2-1, with TRBD1 matching 7 bases. Germline CDR1 reads KGHDR; CDR2 reads SFDVKD. CDR3 length equals 15 residues. V was pared by 4 bases and J by 6 bases, with 8 bases of the junction left unmatched. This CDR3 is CATSDPTGQINEQFF. The CDR3 DNA sequence: TGTGCCACCAGTGACCCGACGGGACAGATCAATGAGCAGTTCTTC.

The chain has TRBV25-1 and TRBJ2-1; D may be TRBD1 (7 bases). Trimming took 11 bases from V and 8 from J, leaving 13 bases between them. The germline V gene encodes CDR1 MGHDK and CDR2 SYGVNS. The CDR3 sequence is 11 residues long. CDR3 protein: CAGGGGDEQFF. CDR3 in DNA: TGTGCCGGAGGAGGGGGCGATGAGCAGTTCTTC.

The chain uses TRBV20-1 and TRBJ2-1, with TRBD2 matching over 12 bases. Trimming took 5 bases from V and 2 from J; bases not matched to a gene: 1. Germline V lookup: CDR1 DFQATT, CDR2 SNEGSKA (reference sequence). This CDR3 is built from 14 residues. The CDR3, as DNA: TGCAGTGCTCCTAGCGGGAGGGCCTACAATGAGCAGTTCTTC. Translated: CSAPSGRAYNEQFF.